The sequence of this TCR beta chain was determined in a study of control samples from healthy donors and cancer patients. V lost 3 bases to trimming and J lost 0 bases; unmatched junction nucleotides: 3. Germline values: CDR1 SGDLS, CDR2 YYNGEE. The CDR3 length is 15 residues. Produced via immunoSEQ multiplex PCR; TCRdb's table is partial and in-frame only. Found here are about 72,000 clones, roughly 92% of them singletons; the top ten hold about 5%. The specimen sequenced was blood. The TCR comes from a woman aged 55-69 years in good health. The J gene is TRBJ2-1, the V gene TRBV9; 7 bases are shared with TRBD1. Written as DNA, the CDR3 is TGTGCCAGCAGCGGACGGGACAGCTCCTACAATGAGCAGTTCTTC. Translation: CASSGRDSSYNEQFF.